This paragraph reports one TCR beta chain. The CDR3 sequence is 17 residues long. The V gene's germline CDR1 is SGHVT and CDR2 SQSDAQ. Trimming cost V 1 base and J 5 bases, with 18 bases left between them. This specimen comes from a study of T cells in Graves' hyperthyroidism and ophthalmopathy. RNA transcripts gave rise to amplified TCR beta CDR3 regions. The HTBI primer set was used in a first-round RT-PCR of the TCR CDR3. TCRdb analysed the multiplex PCR reads with MiXCR anew, one entry per CDR3 protein. The sample yields hundreds of thousands of distinct CDR3 sequences, approximately 14% seen once.

The sequenced sample consisted of blood. The rearrangement links TRBV7-4 to TRBJ1-5; weak D call: TRBD1 (6 bases). The receptor was isolated from a woman in her thirties with Graves' hyperthyroidism. CDR3 nucleotides: TGTGCCAGCAGCTTAGAGCTGGACAGCGGGGTCGATCAGCCCCAGCATTTT. Its translation is CASSLELDSGVDQPQHF.